These 28 T cell receptor beta chains share one sample of origin, sequenced in a study of technical replicates of blood from a few donors. Using immunoSEQ multiplex PCR, the repertoire was profiled, and TCRdb retains in-frame clones only, with some absent. The table has some 80,000 clones, approximately 94% seen once. Material for sequencing was T cells isolated from PBMCs. These receptors were obtained from a human donor in good health.

This chain connects TRBV19 to TRBJ2-3, with 14 bases matching TRBD2. V lost 5 bases to trimming and J lost 0 bases; unmatched junction nucleotides: 10. The CDR3 covers 19 residues. The germline V gene encodes CDR1 LNHDA and CDR2 SQIVND (reference sequence). DNA of the CDR3: TGTGCCAGTAGTCGGAGGGGGACTAGCGGGAGTTCTAGCACAGATACGCAGTATTTT. Protein product: CASSRRGTSGSSSTDTQYF.

The chain combines TRBV7-2 with TRBJ1-1, with TRBD1 matching 7 bases. CDR1 is SGHTA, CDR2 FQGNSA, per germline. This CDR3 comprises 14 residues. V shed 5 bases and J 7 bases; nucleotides not matched to a gene: 10. The CDR3 here is CASSTLQGRSEAFF. In DNA, the CDR3 is TGTGCCAGCAGCACCTTACAGGGGAGGAGTGAAGCTTTCTTT. The full variable domain, rest sourced from reference TRBV7-2 and TRBJ1-1, is GAGVSQSPSNKVTEKGKDVELRCDPISGHTALYWYRQSLGQGLEFLIYFQGNSAPDKSGLPSDRFSAERTGGSVSTLTIQRTQQEDSAVYLCASSTLQGRSEAFFGQGTRLTVV.

V gene TRBV7-9 combines with J gene TRBJ1-4; D is unresolved. V lost 6 bases to trimming and J lost 0 bases, with 23 bases between them. The CDR3 runs 19 residues. Germline values: CDR1 SEHNR, CDR2 FQNEAQ (reference sequence). This chain's CDR3 is CASRSLTVQSLSTNEKLFF. The CDR3 region has the DNA TGTGCCAGCAGATCGTTAACAGTACAAAGCTTATCAACTAATGAAAAACTGTTTTTT.

For the CDR3, the DNA is TGCGCCAGCAGCCCCCGTCGCGGGATAAGGGAGACCCAGTACTTC. This gives the protein CASSPRRGIRETQYF. The chain has TRBV5-1 and TRBJ2-5; TRBD2 is a possible D gene (6 bases). The CDR3 has 15 residues. V lost 4 bases, J lost 5 bases, and 18 bases lay in between. Per the germline V gene, CDR1 is SGHRS and CDR2 is YFSETQ.

The V gene is TRBV20-1, the J gene TRBJ2-5; D not certain. This CDR3 is built from 10 residues. Germline loops: CDR1 DFQATT, CDR2 SNEGSKA (reference sequence). The V end was cut by 6 bases, the J end by 11 bases, with 13 bases between. The CDR3, as DNA: TGCAGTGCGAATGACCTGGAGCAGTACTTC. It translates to CSANDLEQYF.

The V gene is TRBV28, the J gene TRBJ2-7; TRBD2 matches 9 bases. The junction had 3 bases not matched to a gene; V was cut back by 2 bases and J by 4 bases. The CDR3 runs 14 residues. Germline CDR1 is MDHEN and CDR2 is SYDVKM. CDR3 coding DNA: TGTGCCAGCAGTTTAGCGGGAGGGCAATACGAGCAGTACTTC. Residues: CASSLAGGQYEQYF.

In DNA, the CDR3 is TGCAGCGCCCCAGGGATCTCTGGGGCCAACGTCCTGACTTTC. Its translation: CSAPGISGANVLTF. This sequence joins TRBV29-1 and TRBJ2-6, with a possible D match to TRBD1 (5 bases). Germline V lookup: CDR1 SQVTM, CDR2 ANQGSEA. Between the trimmed V and J ends, which lost 7 bases and 0 bases, there was a span of 10 bases. This CDR3 region has 14 residues.

The chain joins TRBV19 to TRBJ2-7, with 8 bases identical to TRBD1. With 7 bases clipped from V and 2 bases from J, the junction kept 4 bases outside the gene matches. The CDR3 is made up of 13 amino acids. Germline V CDR1 and CDR2: LNHDA, SQIVND (reference sequence). The CDR3 reads CASNTGGTYEQYF. For the CDR3, the DNA is TGTGCCAGTAACACAGGGGGAACCTACGAGCAGTACTTC.

The chain uses TRBV2 and TRBJ2-5; TRBD2 matches at 13 bases. Germline assignment: CDR1 SNHLY and CDR2 FYNNEI. The junction had 8 bases not matched to a gene; V was cut back by 2 bases and J by 5 bases. This CDR3 region has 17 residues. The CDR3 coding sequence is TGTGCCAGCAGTGAATTGAGGACTAGCGGGAGTGGGGAGACCCAGTACTTC. Translated, it gives CASSELRTSGSGETQYF.

This chain uses TRBV9 with TRBJ2-5, with a possible D match to TRBD2 (5 bases). The CDR3 length is 15 residues. V dropped 2 bases and J dropped 2 bases, with 13 bases sitting between them. Germline values: CDR1 SGDLS, CDR2 YYNGEE. The CDR3 bases are TGTGCCAGCAGCGTGAGCGGCGCTCTTCAAGAGACCCAGTACTTC. Its translation is CASSVSGALQETQYF.

This clone was seen once. This chain connects TRBV5-4 to TRBJ2-5, with TRBD2 matching over 11 bases. CDR3 size: 15 residues. The germline gives CDR1 SGHNT, CDR2 YYREEE (reference sequence). V lost 4 bases to trimming and J lost 0 bases; unmatched junction nucleotides: 2. In nucleotides, the CDR3 is TGTGCCAGCAGCCAGGGACTAGCGGACCAAGAGACCCAGTACTTC. Its translation: CASSQGLADQETQYF.

The V call is TRBV7-2, the J call TRBJ1-3; no clear D gene. The CDR3 covers 13 residues. Looked up from germline, CDR1 is SGHTA and CDR2 is FQGNSA. Trimming took 2 bases from V and 0 from J, leaving 2 bases between them. This CDR3 is CASSLYSGNTIYF. The CDR3 nucleotides read TGTGCCAGCAGCTTATACTCTGGAAACACCATATATTTT.

The chain joins TRBV4-2 to TRBJ2-2, with TRBD2 matching over 12 bases. The CDR3 runs to 16 residues. V was clipped by 5 bases and J by 4 bases; unmatched bases: 5. In germline, CDR1 is LGHNA, CDR2 YNFKEQ. The CDR3 sequence: CASSWGLAGGTGELFF. CDR3 bases: TGTGCCAGCAGCTGGGGACTAGCGGGTGGCACCGGGGAGCTGTTTTTT.

Only one count was recorded for this clone. This rearrangement joins TRBV9 to TRBJ2-3; possible D gene TRBD2, 5 bases. Germline CDR1 is SGDLS and CDR2 is YYNGEE. The CDR3 is 15 amino acids. Between the trimmed V and J ends, which lost 0 bases and 0 bases, there was a span of 8 bases. CDR3 nucleotide sequence: TGTGCCAGCAGCGTAGATGAGGGTAGCACAGATACGCAGTATTTT. This gives the protein CASSVDEGSTDTQYF.

This rearrangement joins TRBV9 to TRBJ2-2; a possible D gene is TRBD2 (6 bases). The germline V and J ends were trimmed by 0 bases and 2 bases, with 11 bases remaining between them. The CDR3 is made up of 16 amino acids. Germline CDR1 is SGDLS and CDR2 is YYNGEE. As DNA, the CDR3 is TGTGCCAGCAGCGTAGATGGGGGAGGAAACACCGGGGAGCTGTTTTTT. Residues: CASSVDGGGNTGELFF.

The V call is TRBV7-2, the J call TRBJ1-2; D might be TRBD1 (5 bases). V lost 5 bases, J lost 3 bases, and 16 bases lay in between. This CDR3 has 15 amino acids. From germline, CDR1 is SGHTA and CDR2 FQGNSA. Written as DNA, the CDR3 is TGTGCCAGCAGCCAAGCCGTCGACAGCTACTATGGCTACACCTTC. Its protein is CASSQAVDSYYGYTF.

The chain uses TRBV15 and TRBJ2-1; tentatively, D is TRBD2 (6 bases). This CDR3 contains 15 residues. The V gene lost 1 base and the J gene lost 4 bases, with 11 bases spanning the gap. The germline V gene encodes CDR1 LNHNV and CDR2 YYDKDF (reference sequence). The DNA for the CDR3 is TGTGCCACCAGCAGAGTGGGCGGGATTTACAATGAGCAGTTCTTC. Translated: CATSRVGGIYNEQFF.

The chain links TRBV7-3 to TRBJ2-1; TRBD1 aligns across 7 bases. The CDR3 extends over 15 amino acids. J was trimmed by 1 base and V by 5 bases; bases with no gene match: 5. CDR1 and CDR2 from the germline V gene are SGHTA and FQGTGA. In DNA, the CDR3 is TGTGCCAGCAGCCCGAGACAGGGATCCTACAATGAGCAGTTCTTC. Amino acids: CASSPRQGSYNEQFF.

V and J are TRBV27 and TRBJ2-7; 8 bases fit TRBD1. Trimming removed 6 bases from V and 2 bases from J; junction bases left unmatched: 9. This CDR3 is 15 amino acids long. Germline CDR1 and CDR2: MNHEY and SMNVEV (reference sequence). CDR3 DNA: TGTGCCAGCAGCCTAAAAGGGGACAGGACCTACGAGCAGTACTTC. It translates to CASSLKGDRTYEQYF.

The V and J genes are TRBV2 and TRBJ2-3; D perhaps matches TRBD2 (5 bases). In germline, CDR1 is SNHLY, CDR2 FYNNEI. V lost 5 bases and J lost 4, with 16 bases in between. The CDR3 extends over 15 amino acids. CDR3 loop: CASSSGATGADTQYF. CDR3 sequence (DNA): TGTGCCAGCAGTTCCGGAGCCACCGGGGCAGATACGCAGTATTTT.

The chain combines TRBV6-5 with TRBJ2-2; D is unresolved. Germline V gene sequence: CDR1 MNHEY, CDR2 SVGAGI. The CDR3 has 15 amino acids. V was clipped by 0 bases and J by 0 bases, with 5 bases between them. The CDR3 loop is CASSYSRPNTGELFF. The CDR3 DNA sequence: TGTGCCAGCAGTTACTCGCGGCCGAACACCGGGGAGCTGTTTTTT.

The chain has TRBV4-1 and TRBJ2-1; 8 bases map to TRBD1. J was trimmed by 9 bases and V by 5 bases; bases with no gene match: 9. From germline, CDR1 is MGHRA and CDR2 YSYEKL. The CDR3 runs 14 residues. Here the CDR3 DNA reads TGCGCCAGCAGCGGACAGGGATGGGTCGGTGAGCAGTTCTTC. Its protein is CASSGQGWVGEQFF.

This rearrangement joins TRBV27 to TRBJ2-3, with 11 bases lining up with TRBD2. V dropped 4 bases and J dropped 3; count of bases not matched to a gene: 6. The CDR3 extends over 16 amino acids. CDR1 and CDR2 (germline): MNHEY, SMNVEV (reference sequence). The CDR3 reads CASSSHSGRVTDTQYF. For the CDR3, the DNA is TGTGCCAGCAGTTCCCATAGCGGGAGGGTAACAGATACGCAGTATTTT.

The sample holds one count of this clone. The gene calls are TRBV4-1 and TRBJ1-2; 7 bases fit TRBD1. CDR1 is MGHRA and CDR2 is YSYEKL in the germline V gene. This CDR3 has 15 amino acids. V shed 1 base and J 5 bases; nucleotides not matched to a gene: 7. CDR3 loop: CASSQGQGVGYGYTF. In nucleotides, the CDR3 is TGCGCCAGCAGCCAAGGACAGGGAGTTGGGTATGGCTACACCTTC.

The chain recombines TRBV18 with TRBJ1-3, with no clear D. The CDR3 spans 18 residues. Germline lookup yields CDR1 KGHSH and CDR2 LQKENI. Trimming left V 0 bases short and J 0 bases short, with 15 bases between. The CDR3 loop is CASSPPNAHSLSGNTIYF. CDR3 DNA: TGTGCCAGCTCACCACCAAACGCCCACTCGCTCTCTGGAAACACCATATATTTT. Drawing the rest from reference TRBV18 and TRBJ1-3, the complete variable domain is NAGVMQNPRHLVRRRGQEARLRCSPMKGHSHVYWYRQLPEEGLKFMVYLQKENIIDESGMPKERFSAEFPKEGPSILRIQQVVRGDSAAYFCASSPPNAHSLSGNTIYFGEGSWLTVV.

The genes are TRBV6-1 and TRBJ2-1; 8 bases are shared with TRBD1. This CDR3 spans 13 amino acids. Germline V gene lookup returns CDR1 MNHNS and CDR2 SASEGT. V was clipped by 7 bases and J by 4 bases; unmatched bases: 3. The CDR3 nucleotides read TGTGCCAGCAAAGACAGGGGATACAATGAGCAGTTCTTC. It encodes CASKDRGYNEQFF.

The V call is TRBV7-6, the J call TRBJ2-7; D unresolved. Germline-derived CDR1 and CDR2 are SGHVS and FNYEAQ. V was cut by 0 bases and J by 6 bases, with 9 bases left in between. This CDR3 spans 13 amino acids. CDR3 in DNA: TGTGCCAGCAGCTTAGCGTATAATCCCGAGCAGTACTTC. This codes for CASSLAYNPEQYF.

The chain joins TRBV11-3 to TRBJ2-2; D uncertain. The germline CDR1 and CDR2 sequences are SGHNT and YENEEA. This CDR3 is 14 amino acids long. Trimming took off 5 bases at V and 6 bases at J, with 13 bases between the two ends. CDR3 region: CASSVSTHSGELFF. CDR3 in DNA: TGTGCCAGCAGCGTGTCAACCCACTCCGGGGAGCTGTTTTTT.